The rows below give T cell receptor beta chains drawn from one sample of a study of shared clonotypes between healthy human individuals. Only in-frame clones appear in the TCRdb table, and some are missing; sequencing was by immunoSEQ multiplex PCR. The sample contains roughly 1 million clones, roughly 75% of which appear only once. Sequencing was carried out using memory CD4+ T cells sorted from blood. The origin of the receptors is a man in his late teens or twenties in good health. Each CDR3 is given without its conserved first and last residue. Each record gives: J gene, V gene, CDR3 protein.

TRBJ2-3 TRBV4-3 ASSQVGTATDTQY
TRBJ2-7 TRBV4-3 ASSQQGQGISEQY
TRBJ2-3 TRBV10-3 AIRDSGSADTQY
TRBJ2-5 TRBV5-5 ASSSQGTETQY
TRBJ1-4 TRBV2 ASRPLNEKLF
TRBJ2-7 TRBV14 ASSQRVSQTYEQY
TRBJ2-1 TRBV5-4 ASSPVGLGSYNEQF
TRBJ1-1 TRBV6-5 ASSWTVTNTEAF
TRBJ2-2 TRBV5-6 ASSLVPGLGPTGELF
TRBJ2-3 TRBV10-3 AQRGLTPSTDTQY
TRBJ1-1 TRBV18 ASSPSPGTVNTEAF
TRBJ1-1 TRBV7-9 ASSPQGGFMNTEAF
TRBJ1-2 TRBV6-5 ASSQHRATNYGYT
TRBJ2-1 TRBV15 ATSRDKGQGYNEQF
TRBJ2-1 TRBV5-6 ASSSGLAGYNEQF
TRBJ2-5 TRBV30 AWSVGGSEVETQY
TRBJ2-5 TRBV6-6 ASSLGLAGQETQY
TRBJ1-1 TRBV18 ASSSMNTEAF
TRBJ2-2 TRBV19 ASRNRANTGELF
TRBJ2-7 TRBV5-4 ASSLDGLNEQY
TRBJ2-5 TRBV19 ASSSLASETQY
TRBJ2-6 TRBV5-1 ASRGQGAAGANVLT
TRBJ2-7 TRBV28 ASSLFSRGQSITTYEQY